The clone carrying this TCR beta chain has just a few counts. Method: immunoSEQ multiplex PCR; TCRdb's copy keeps in-frame clones and lacks some. The table includes about 44,000 clones, roughly 84% detected once. The sample is drawn from a study of blood T cell repertoires in COVID-19. Study context: Some COVID-19 samples were acute and others convalescent; all came from the United States, Italy and Spain. PBMCs, B-cell-depleted T cells, or T cells were the source of the cDNA or gDNA that made up the material.

The CDR3 is made up of 15 amino acids. With 5 bases removed from V and 3 bases from J, the gap between germline ends came to 16 bases. Germline loops: CDR1 SGHNT, CDR2 YENEEA. This chain links TRBV11-3 with TRBJ1-1; possibly TRBD1 for D (5 bases). The sequenced sample consisted of peripheral blood. This TCR was sampled from a woman in her 70s with acute or convalescent COVID-19. Here the CDR3 DNA reads TGTGCCAGCAGCCGTAGCCGGGGACTAGACACTGAAGCTTTCTTT. It specifies CASSRSRGLDTEAFF.